This TCR beta chain derives from a study of T-cell memory formation after mild COVID-19 (dated by TCRdb to about 2021). Turning to the overall study: TCR sequence clusters from the two donors were found to be largely donor specific. In a couple of donors, T-cell clones that expanded and contracted after mild COVID-19 were tracked by sequencing TCRalpha and TCRbeta repertoires over time. Two young, previously healthy adult volunteers made up the cohort, one male and one female.

The run used an Illumina NovaSeq 6000. cDNA libraries for TCRalpha and TCRbeta were prepared by 5'RACE using constant-segment primers, with sample barcodes and unique molecular identifiers added. RNA was extracted from every sample with Trizol reagent. Libraries were amplified in two PCR steps, with a second sample barcode and Illumina TruSeq adapters added in the second step. Sequencing of libraries was performed on an Illumina NovaSeq with 2 x 150 bp paired-end reads. The original pipeline was this. Reads were demultiplexed and collapsed into UMI-guided consensus sequences with migec v1.2.7. With mixcr v2.1.11, UMI consensuses were aligned to TRA and TRB V and J templates and assembled into clonotypes. A clonotype was counted as expanded or contracted only when both edgeR and NoisET called the clonotype significant, with the noise models trained on biological replicates. For edgeR calls, the thresholds were a false discovery rate-adjusted p below 0.01 and a log2 fold-change of 1. As an exploratory analysis of dynamics, max-normalized trajectories of the 1000 most abundant clonotypes were examined with PCA combined with hierarchical clustering. Separately sequenced CD4+ and CD8+ repertoires were used to assign the CD4 or CD8 phenotype of responding clones. The raw public reads went through TCRdb reprocessing: fastp at Q25, MiXCR clone calling, in-frame beta chains kept. Each entry merges the rows of one CDR3 protein and shows their most common DNA and genes. These V and J calls are TCRdb output, not the study's own analysis. The table for this sample lists around 300,000 distinct CDR3 sequences; roughly 8% of them were counted only once. The top ten hold about 20% of the sample.

Broad study findings and their caveats: From day 15 to 85, contracting clones showed balanced CD4/CD8 phenotypes, whereas a second wave of clones that expanded from day 15 to 37 leaned towards CD4+. SARS-CoV-2 specificity of the second-wave clones peaking on day 37 was not confirmed. Only a couple of mild cases were covered in the study, and larger cohorts including severe cases with pre-infection samples were considered necessary. Contracting CD4+ clones turned up mainly in the CM and EM memory subsets, whereas EMRA was where CD8+ clones were enriched. The detection of some responding clones in pre-infection memory suggests that pre-existing cross-reactive memory T cells joined the SARS-CoV-2 response.

PBMCs were isolated by Ficoll-Paque density gradient centrifugation. Relative to germline, V is 5 bases shorter and J is 2 bases shorter, with 11 bases between their ends. There are 14 amino acids in the CDR3, from cysteine to phenylalanine inclusive. The CDR3 DNA has 42 bases and is translated from base 1. CDR1 and CDR2 are read off the germline V gene (reference sequence) as SEHNR and FQNEAQ. This clonotype has a count of ten or more. No antigen is known for it. There are no base qualities to consult, and no much larger clone falls within one base. The chain uses TRBV7-9 and TRBJ2-3; the D element could tentatively be TRBD1 or TRBD2, as 5 bases agree for each. The sample consisted of PBMCs or a T cell subset sorted from them (not recorded which). This clonotype was sampled from a man younger than 35 who had mild COVID-19 (a few samples of this study predate the infection). The sample titles of this study are shuffled in the database, so cell type and time point are left out; the donor was told from shared clones. The base sequence is TGTGCCAGCAGCGGGGCGGGTCTCACAGATACGCAGTATTTT. Translated, it reads CASSGAGLTDTQYF.